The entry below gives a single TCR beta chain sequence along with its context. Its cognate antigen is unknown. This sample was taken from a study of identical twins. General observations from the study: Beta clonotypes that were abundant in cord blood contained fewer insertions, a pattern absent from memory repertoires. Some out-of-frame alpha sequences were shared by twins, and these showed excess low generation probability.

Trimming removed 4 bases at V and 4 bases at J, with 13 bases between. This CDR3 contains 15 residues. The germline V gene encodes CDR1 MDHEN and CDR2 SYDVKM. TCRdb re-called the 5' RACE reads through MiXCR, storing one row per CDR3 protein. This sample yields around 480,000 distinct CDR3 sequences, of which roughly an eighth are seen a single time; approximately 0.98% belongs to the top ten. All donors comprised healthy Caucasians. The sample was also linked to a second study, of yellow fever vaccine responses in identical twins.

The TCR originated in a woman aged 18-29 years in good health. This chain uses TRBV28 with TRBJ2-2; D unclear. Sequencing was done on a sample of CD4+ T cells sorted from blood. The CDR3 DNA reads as TGTGCCAGCAGTTCCTTGCCCAATCCCACCGGGGAGCTGTTTTTT. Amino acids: CASSSLPNPTGELFF.